This record covers a single T cell receptor beta chain. Its antigen is still unknown. Germline CDR1 is SGHRS and CDR2 is YFSETQ. The CDR3 runs to 16 residues. V lost 4 bases and J lost 1, with 15 bases in between. CD8 cells classed as naive were CD45RO-negative and positively selected for CCR7, excluding terminally differentiated effector memory CD45RA+ cells. Template for every sorted-subset replicate PCR totaled about 0.2 ug DNA, some 30,000 T cell genomes. The protocol was immunoSEQ multiplex PCR, while the TCRdb copy is restricted to in-frame clones and leaves out a portion. This table holds about 750,000 clones, 80% to 95% found once. These data originate in a study of shared clonotypes between healthy human individuals. Overall study context: Three plates each covered CD4 naive and memory; CD8 naive two, CD8 memory one. Notes on the study in general: In this cohort, only blood was sampled, and tissue repertoires likely differ. A generally larger estimated richness was seen in naive subsets than in memory subsets.

The sequenced sample was naive CD8+ T cells sorted from blood. This clonotype originated in a man aged 30 to 39 in good health. The J gene is TRBJ2-4, the V gene TRBV5-1, with a weak D call TRBD1 (6 bases). The CDR3 sequence: CASSRDKGVAKNIQYF. The CDR3 DNA is TGCGCCAGCAGCCGTGACAAGGGGGTTGCCAAAAACATTCAGTACTTC.